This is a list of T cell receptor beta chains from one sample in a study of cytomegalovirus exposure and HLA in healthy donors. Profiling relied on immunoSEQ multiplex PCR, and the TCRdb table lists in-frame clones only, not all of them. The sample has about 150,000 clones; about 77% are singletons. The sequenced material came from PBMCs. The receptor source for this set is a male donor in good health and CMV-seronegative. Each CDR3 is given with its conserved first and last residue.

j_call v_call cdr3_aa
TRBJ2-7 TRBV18 CASSPGHLYEQYF
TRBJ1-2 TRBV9 CASSVARERSSYTF
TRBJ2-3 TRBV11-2 CASSLTSGVADTQYF
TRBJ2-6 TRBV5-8 CASSAGTGLSGANVLTF
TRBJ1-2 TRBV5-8 CASSPRGLINYGYTF
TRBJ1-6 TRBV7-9 CASSLEAAGSPLHF
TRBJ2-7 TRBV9 CASSATGIHEQYF
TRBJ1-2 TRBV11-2 CASSRSGQGNYGYTF
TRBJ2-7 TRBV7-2 CASSLVSRPADYEQYF
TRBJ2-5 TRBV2 CGSASGRAREKTQYF
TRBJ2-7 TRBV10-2 CASSVGQGINEQYF
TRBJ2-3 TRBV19 CASSIAAGRDTQYF
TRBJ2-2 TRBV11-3 CASSSPLLAGGNTGELFF
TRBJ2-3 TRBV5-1 CASSGQGGTSGRASRTQYF
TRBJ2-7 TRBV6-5 CASRERGDEQYF
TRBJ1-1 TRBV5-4 CASSLGEGNTEAFF
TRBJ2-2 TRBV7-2 CASSLRRFSTGELFF
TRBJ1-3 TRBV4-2 CASSRTGTGPGNTIYF
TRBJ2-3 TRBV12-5 CASGFSSGGPTDTQYF
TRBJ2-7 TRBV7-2 CASSLGASYEQYF
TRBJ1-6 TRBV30 CAWSPDTYNSPLHF
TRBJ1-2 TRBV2 CASSGTGANYGYTF
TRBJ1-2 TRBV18 CASSPEGNPINYGYTF
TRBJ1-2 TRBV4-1 CASSQAAGGNYGYTF
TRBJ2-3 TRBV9 CASSVTAGVKQYF
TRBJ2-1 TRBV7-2 CASRRGGRAYNEQFF
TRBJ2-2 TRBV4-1 CASSQKQGRAGELSF
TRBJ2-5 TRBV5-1 CASSLLAGGDETQYF
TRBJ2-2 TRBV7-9 CASSLDFGQGPLSGELFF
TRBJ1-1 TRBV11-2 CASSLGGLNTEAFF
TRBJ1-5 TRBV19 CASSIEPPGQLIQPQHF
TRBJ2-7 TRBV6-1 CASSAAGGVDEQYF
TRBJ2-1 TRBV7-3 CASSQGLASSYNEQFF
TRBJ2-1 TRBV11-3 CASSLAGNRNEQFF
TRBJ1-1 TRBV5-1 CASSLGQGRNTEAFF
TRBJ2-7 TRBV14 CASSQVGGGSYEQYF
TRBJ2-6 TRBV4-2 CASSHRLAGASSGANGLTF
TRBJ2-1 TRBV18 CATQGQGYNEQFF
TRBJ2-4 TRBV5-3 CARSRGVGDKNIQYF
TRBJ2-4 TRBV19 CASSPSGTNIQYF
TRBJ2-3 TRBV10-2 CASSAGTGGSDTQYF
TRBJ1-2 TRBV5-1 CASSTGQGNGVDYTF
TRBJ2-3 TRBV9 CASSVRGEYTDTQYF
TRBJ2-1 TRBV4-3 CASSQPSITGDNEQFF
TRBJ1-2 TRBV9 CASSIDRNYGYTF
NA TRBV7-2 CASSWGLANEQYF
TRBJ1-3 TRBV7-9 CASSLQTGAAGNTIYF
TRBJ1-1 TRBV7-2 CASSLPTLNTEAFF
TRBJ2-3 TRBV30 CAWSAVAADTQYF
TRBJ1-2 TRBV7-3 CASSPGTGGALYGYTF
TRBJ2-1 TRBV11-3 CASSLGERREAGGNEQFF